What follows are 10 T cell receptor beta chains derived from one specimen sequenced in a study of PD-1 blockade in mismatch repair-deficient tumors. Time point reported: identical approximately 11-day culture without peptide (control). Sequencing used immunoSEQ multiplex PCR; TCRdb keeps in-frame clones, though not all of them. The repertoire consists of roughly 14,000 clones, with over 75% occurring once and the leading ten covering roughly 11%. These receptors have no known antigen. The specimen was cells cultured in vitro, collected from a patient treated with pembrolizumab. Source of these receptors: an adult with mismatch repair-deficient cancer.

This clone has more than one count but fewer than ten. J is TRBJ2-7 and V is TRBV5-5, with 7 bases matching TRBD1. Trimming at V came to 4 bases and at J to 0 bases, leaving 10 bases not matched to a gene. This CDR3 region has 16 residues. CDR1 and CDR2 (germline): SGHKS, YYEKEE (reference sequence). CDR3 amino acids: CASSGVGQTSSYEQYF. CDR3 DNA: TGTGCCAGCAGCGGTGTGGGACAGACGAGCTCCTACGAGCAGTACTTC. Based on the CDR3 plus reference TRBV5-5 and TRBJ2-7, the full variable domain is DAGVTQSPTHLIKTRGQQVTLRCSPISGHKSVSWYQQVLGQGPQFIFQYYEKEERGRGNFPDRFSARQFPNYSSELNVNALLLGDSALYLCASSGVGQTSSYEQYFGPGTRLTVT.

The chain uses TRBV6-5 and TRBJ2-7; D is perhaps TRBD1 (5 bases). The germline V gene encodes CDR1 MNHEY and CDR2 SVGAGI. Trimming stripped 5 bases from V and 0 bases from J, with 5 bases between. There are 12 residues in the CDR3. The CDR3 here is CASSTGSYEQYF. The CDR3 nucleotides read TGTGCCAGCAGTACAGGCTCCTACGAGCAGTACTTC.

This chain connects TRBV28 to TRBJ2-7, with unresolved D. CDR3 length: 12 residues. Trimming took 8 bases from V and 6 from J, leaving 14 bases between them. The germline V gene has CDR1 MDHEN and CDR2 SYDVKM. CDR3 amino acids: CASGPLVGEQYF. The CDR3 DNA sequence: TGTGCCAGCGGCCCCCTAGTGGGCGAGCAGTACTTC.

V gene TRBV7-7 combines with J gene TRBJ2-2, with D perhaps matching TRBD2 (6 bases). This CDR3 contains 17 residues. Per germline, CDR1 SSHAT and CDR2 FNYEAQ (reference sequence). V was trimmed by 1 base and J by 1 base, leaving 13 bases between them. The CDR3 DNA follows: TGTGCCAGCAGCTTAGACTTGAAGCGGGTGAACACCGGGGAGCTGTTTTTT. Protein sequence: CASSLDLKRVNTGELFF.

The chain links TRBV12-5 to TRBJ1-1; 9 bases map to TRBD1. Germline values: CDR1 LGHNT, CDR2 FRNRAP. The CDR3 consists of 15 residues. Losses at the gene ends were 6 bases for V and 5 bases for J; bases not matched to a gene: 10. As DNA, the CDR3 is TGTGCTAGTGGACTTCAGCGGGACAGGGTTACTGAAGCTTTCTTT. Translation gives CASGLQRDRVTEAFF.

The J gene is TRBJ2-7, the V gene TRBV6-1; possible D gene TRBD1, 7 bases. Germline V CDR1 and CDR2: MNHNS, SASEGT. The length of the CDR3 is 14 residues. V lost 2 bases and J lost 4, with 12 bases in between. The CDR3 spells CASSETGDSYEQYF. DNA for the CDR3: TGTGCCAGCAGTGAAACGGGGGACAGTTACGAGCAGTACTTC.

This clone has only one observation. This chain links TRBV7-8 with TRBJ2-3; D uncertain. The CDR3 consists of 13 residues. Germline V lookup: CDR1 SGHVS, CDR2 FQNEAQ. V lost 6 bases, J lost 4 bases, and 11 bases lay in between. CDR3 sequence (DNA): TGTGCCAGCAGTCGCAATCGAGCAGATACGCAGTATTTT. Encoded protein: CASSRNRADTQYF.

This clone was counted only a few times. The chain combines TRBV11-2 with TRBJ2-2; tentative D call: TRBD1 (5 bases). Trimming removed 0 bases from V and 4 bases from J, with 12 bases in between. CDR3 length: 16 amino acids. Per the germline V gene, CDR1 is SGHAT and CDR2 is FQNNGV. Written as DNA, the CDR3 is TGTGCCAGCAGCTTAGATCTCCCAGGGTTCACCGGGGAGCTGTTTTTT. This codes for CASSLDLPGFTGELFF.

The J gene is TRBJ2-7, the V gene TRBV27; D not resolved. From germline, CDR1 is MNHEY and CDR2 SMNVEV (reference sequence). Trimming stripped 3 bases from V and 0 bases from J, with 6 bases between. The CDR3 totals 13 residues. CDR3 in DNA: TGTGCCAGCAGTTTCACGGTCTCCTACGAGCAGTACTTC. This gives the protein CASSFTVSYEQYF.

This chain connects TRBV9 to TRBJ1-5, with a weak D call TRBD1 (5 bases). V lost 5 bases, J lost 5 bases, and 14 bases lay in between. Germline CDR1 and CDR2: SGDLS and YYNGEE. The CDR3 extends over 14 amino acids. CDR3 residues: CASSGGEVYQPQHF. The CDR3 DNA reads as TGTGCCAGCAGTGGGGGAGAAGTATATCAGCCCCAGCATTTT.